These 6 T cell receptor beta chains originate from one sample sequenced in a study of CD8+ T cells in alopecia areata. Sequencing relied on a cDNA template that was reverse transcribed from extracted RNA. Method: immunoSEQ multiplex PCR; TCRdb's copy keeps in-frame clones and lacks some. The table has 150,000 to 160,000 clones, less than 65% seen once. The sequences come from CD8+ T cells sorted from blood, collected at week 0. The receptors stem from a human donor with alopecia areata.

This clone appeared a single time. The chain is built from TRBV4-1 and TRBJ1-1, with D maybe TRBD1 (6 bases). Looked up from germline, CDR1 is MGHRA and CDR2 is YSYEKL. Trimming took off 0 bases at V and 11 bases at J, with 19 bases between the two ends. This CDR3 spans 15 amino acids. CDR3 protein: CASSQDRGQILEAFF. The DNA for the CDR3 is TGCGCCAGCAGCCAAGACCGGGGGCAGATATTGGAGGCTTTCTTT.

V usage is TRBV5-1 and J usage is TRBJ2-1, with TRBD1 matching 10 bases. Germline V CDR1 and CDR2: SGHRS, YFSETQ. The junction had 5 bases not matched to a gene; V was cut back by 4 bases and J by 4 bases. The CDR3 totals 15 residues. The CDR3: CASSDWDRGYNEQFF. DNA for the CDR3: TGCGCCAGCAGCGACTGGGACAGGGGATACAATGAGCAGTTCTTC.

This clone was seen a handful of times. V and J are TRBV5-1 and TRBJ2-3, with 10 bases that match TRBD2. CDR3 length equals 16 residues. Germline V gene lookup returns CDR1 SGHRS and CDR2 YFSETQ. V shed 3 bases and J 1 base; nucleotides not matched to a gene: 5. In DNA, the CDR3 is TGCGCCAGCAGCTGGACTAGCGGCCGGGGCACAGATACGCAGTATTTT. Translating gives CASSWTSGRGTDTQYF.

The CDR3: CAWKADTGELFF. CDR3 in DNA: TGTGCCTGGAAGGCGGACACCGGGGAGCTGTTTTTT. V usage is TRBV30 and J usage is TRBJ2-2; D gene uncertain. Trimming took off 4 bases at V and 3 bases at J, with 6 bases between the two ends. This CDR3 region has 12 residues. Looked up from germline, CDR1 is GTSNPN and CDR2 is SVGIG (reference sequence).

This clone was observed once. The chain carries TRBV4-3 and TRBJ1-3; no clear D gene. The CDR3 is 15 amino acids. V lost 0 bases, J lost 0 bases, and 6 bases lay in between. Looked up from germline, CDR1 is LGHNA and CDR2 is YSLEER. The CDR3 coding sequence is TGCGCCAGCAGCCAAGACAGGACCTCTGGAAACACCATATATTTT. Translating it yields CASSQDRTSGNTIYF.

The chain uses TRBV4-1 and TRBJ1-1, with D perhaps TRBD1 (5 bases). Germline CDR1 MGHRA, CDR2 YSYEKL. V lost 3 bases and J lost 1, with 12 bases in between. The CDR3 covers 15 residues. The CDR3: CASSHPNQGNTEAFF. CDR3 DNA: TGCGCCAGCAGCCACCCGAACCAGGGGAACACTGAAGCTTTCTTT.